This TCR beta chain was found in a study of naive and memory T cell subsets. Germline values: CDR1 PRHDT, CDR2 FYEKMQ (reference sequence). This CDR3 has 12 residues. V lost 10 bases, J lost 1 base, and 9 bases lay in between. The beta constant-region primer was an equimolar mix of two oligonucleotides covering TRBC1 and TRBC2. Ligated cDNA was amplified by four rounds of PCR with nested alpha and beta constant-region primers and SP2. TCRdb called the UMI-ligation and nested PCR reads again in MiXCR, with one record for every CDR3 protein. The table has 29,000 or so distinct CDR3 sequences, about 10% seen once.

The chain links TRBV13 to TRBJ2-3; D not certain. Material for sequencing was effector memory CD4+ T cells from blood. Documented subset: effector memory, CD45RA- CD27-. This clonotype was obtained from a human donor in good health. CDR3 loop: CATREGTDTQYF. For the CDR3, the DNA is TGTGCCACCAGAGAGGGCACAGATACGCAGTATTTT.